The source of this T cell receptor (beta chain) is a study of T cell responses to AZD1222 COVID-19 vaccine. Study observations and caveats: Variant regions that are unmutated are reportedly the target of nearly half of spike-specific TCRs. Baseline seropositivity characterized only a handful of AZD1222 recipients.

Only in-frame clones appear in the TCRdb table, and some are missing; sequencing was by immunoSEQ multiplex PCR. The table lists 86,000 or so clones, roughly 90% of them singletons. Remarks on this clone: The antigen is not known.

The CDR3 spans 20 residues. From germline, CDR1 is SNHLY and CDR2 FYNNEI. Trimming removed 0 bases from V and 0 bases from J; junction bases left unmatched: 12. The sample in question was peripheral blood, obtained on day 0 of AZD1222 vaccination. The TCR was taken from an adult in good health. The rearrangement joins TRBV2 to TRBJ2-1; 9 positions agree with TRBD2. CDR3 residues: CASSEALGGTSGLSYNEQFF. DNA for the CDR3: TGTGCCAGCAGTGAAGCTTTGGGAGGAACTAGCGGGCTCTCCTACAATGAGCAGTTCTTC.